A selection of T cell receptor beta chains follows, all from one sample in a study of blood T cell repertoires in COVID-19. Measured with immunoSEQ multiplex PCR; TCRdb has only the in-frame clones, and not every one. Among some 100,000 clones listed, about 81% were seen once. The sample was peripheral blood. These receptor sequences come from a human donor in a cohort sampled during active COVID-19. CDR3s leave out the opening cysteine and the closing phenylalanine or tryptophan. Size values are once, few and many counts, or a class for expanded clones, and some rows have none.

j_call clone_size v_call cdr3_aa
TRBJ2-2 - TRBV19 ASSIIGRADTGELF
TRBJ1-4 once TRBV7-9 ASILLGTGNEKLF
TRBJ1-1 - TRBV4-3 ASSTRTGRAF
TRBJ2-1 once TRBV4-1 ATQGGDNEQF
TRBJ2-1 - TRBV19 ASTARVRGANNEQF
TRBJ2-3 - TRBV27 ASSVGTSGFTDTQY
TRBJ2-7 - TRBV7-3 ASSPLAGHYEQY
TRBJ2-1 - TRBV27 ASSWRIGYNEQF
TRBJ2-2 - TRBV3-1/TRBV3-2 ASSQGAYTGELF
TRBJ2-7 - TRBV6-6 ASSYGGSKLYEQY
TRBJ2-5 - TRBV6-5 ASSYSRKVETQY
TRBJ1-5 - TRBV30 AWSVGKGGVIRNQPQH
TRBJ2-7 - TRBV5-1 ASSSAGGDPPYEQY
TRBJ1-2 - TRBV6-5 ASRDRASNGYT
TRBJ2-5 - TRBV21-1 ASSKAGREGYPYQETQY
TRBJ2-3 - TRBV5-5 ASSLSDSFYSDTQY
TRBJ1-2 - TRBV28 ASSLRNYGYT
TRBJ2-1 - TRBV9 ASSVDGGVYNEQF
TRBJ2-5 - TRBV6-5 ASIKHRGETQY
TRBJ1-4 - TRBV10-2 ASSDTVATNEKLF
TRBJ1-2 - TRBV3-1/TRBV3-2 ASSQAPRVHYGYT
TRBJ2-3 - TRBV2 ASGGAGTDTQY
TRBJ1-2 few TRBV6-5 ASRPGVGVNGYT
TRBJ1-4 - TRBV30 AWSGAGINEKLF
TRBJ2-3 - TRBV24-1 ATSEGRQVRTDTQY
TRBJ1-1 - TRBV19 ASSMGGRMNTEAF
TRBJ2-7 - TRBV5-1 ASSAGLGQGKGDEQY
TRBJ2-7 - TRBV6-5 ASSYRGARRALEQY
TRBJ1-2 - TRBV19 ASSRDRSYGYT
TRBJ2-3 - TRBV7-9 ASSLAQADTQY
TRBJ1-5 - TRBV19 ASSIGTGELQPQH
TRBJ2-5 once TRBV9 ASSVADSQETQY
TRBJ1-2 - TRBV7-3 ASSLGGPGDGYT
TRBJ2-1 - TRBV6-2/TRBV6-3 ASSTPGLASAYNEQF
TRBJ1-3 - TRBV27 ASSPILGQSRNTIY
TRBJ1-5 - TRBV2 ASSPRENQPQH
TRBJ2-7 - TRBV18 ASSADRGRDEQY
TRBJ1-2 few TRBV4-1 ASSRIAQGPQASYGYT
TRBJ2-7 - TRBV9 ASSSGTLGYEQY
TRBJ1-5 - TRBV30 AWSSKGRASNQPQH
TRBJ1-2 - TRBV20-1 SASVSYGYT
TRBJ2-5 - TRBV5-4 ASSLGTIGETQY
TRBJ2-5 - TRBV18 ASSPLQLAVYPETQY
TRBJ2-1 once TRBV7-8 ASSPSGVSYNEQF
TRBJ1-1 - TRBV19 ASRMDRARTEAF
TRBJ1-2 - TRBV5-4 ASSPGFRRANYGYT
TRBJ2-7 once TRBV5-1 ASTPGGARHEQY
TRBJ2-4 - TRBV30 AWSVPHRGNIQY
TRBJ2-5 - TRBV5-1 ASIGTAQETQY
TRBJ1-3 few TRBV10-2 ASSESSGGAGNTIY
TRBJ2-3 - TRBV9 ASSVEAGADTQY
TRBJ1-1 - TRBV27 ASSLRRDRNTEAF
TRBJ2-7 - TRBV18 ASSPGGAGPSDEQY